This TCR beta chain originates from a study of blood T cell repertoires in COVID-19. The wider study: There were acute and convalescent COVID-19 samples, and they came from the United States, Italy and Spain. The cDNA or gDNA used as material had been derived from T cells, B-cell-depleted T cells, or PBMCs.

The V gene's germline CDR1 is LNHDA and CDR2 SQIVND (reference sequence). The length of the CDR3 is 14 residues. Trimming took 1 base from V and 10 from J, leaving 14 bases between them. Authors' analysis steps: Counts of nucleated cells, estimated from reference gene primer amplification, were obtained. Some clones are missing from TCRdb's copy, which holds only in-frame ones; the method was immunoSEQ multiplex PCR. Clonal size and the V and J genes are those of that table, whereas D and trimming came from the DNA. The table lists around 100,000 clones, just over 90% of them singletons, with roughly 2.1% in the top ten.

This TCR derives from a man aged 45-60 years with active COVID-19. The chain links TRBV19 to TRBJ2-1, with a possible D match to TRBD2 (6 bases). Material: peripheral blood. CDR3 coding DNA: TGTGCCAGTAGTATAGGATTCGGGGGTGCGGAGCAGTTCTTC. This encodes CASSIGFGGAEQFF.